This T cell receptor beta chain was recorded in a study of cytomegalovirus exposure and HLA in healthy donors. Broader study findings: Segments of the TCR beta V type were, in most cases, productive about 87% or about 30% of the time in an earlier analysis.

Of note for this clone: Its target is not known.

The PCR used 60 Vbeta and 13 Jbeta primers. Produced via immunoSEQ multiplex PCR; TCRdb's table is partial and in-frame only. The table shows around 180,000 clones, with around 83% occurring only once. CDR3 length: 12 amino acids. CDR1 is GTSNPN and CDR2 is SVGIG in the germline V gene (reference sequence). V dropped 4 bases and J dropped 6; count of bases not matched to a gene: 6. Sequenced sample: PBMCs. The sequence derives from a girl aged 2 to 10 in good health and CMV-seropositive. The chain couples TRBV30 to TRBJ2-7; 7 nucleotides line up with TRBD2. CDR3 amino acids: CAWTWGGSEQYF. The CDR3 region has the DNA TGTGCCTGGACCTGGGGGGGGAGCGAGCAGTACTTC.